This entry describes one T cell receptor beta chain. This entry is derived from a study of long-term antiretroviral therapy in people with HIV. It was version v3.0 of the immunoSEQ assay that was run at survey level. Libraries were prepared by immunoSEQ multiplex PCR; TCRdb keeps only in-frame clonotypes and omits some of them. There are tens of thousands of clones in the sample; around 87% occur only once, and roughly 3.3% lies in the top ten. The CDR3 loop spans 16 amino acids. The chain couples TRBV21-1 to TRBJ2-7; the D call TRBD2 from the table was never checked on the DNA. TRBV21-1 is a recognized pseudogene. The sequencing used unsorted PBMCs, collected around 2.7 years after starting antiretroviral therapy. This receptor was obtained from a woman aged 45 to 65 with HIV. The CDR3 region is CASSPFVLADTYEQYF. The CDR3 region has the DNA TGTGCCAGCAGCCCCTTCGTGCTAGCCGATACCTACGAGCAGTACTTC.